The present TCR beta chain was sequenced within a study of shared clonotypes between healthy human individuals (TCRdb year 2020). At the level of the whole study: Two women and a few men aged 18 to 49 years were included in the cohort. Per donor, three plates each were used for CD4 naive and CD4 memory, two for CD8 naive, and one for CD8 memory. To estimate repertoire size and how much clonotype sharing occurs between individuals, the study deeply sequenced the blood TCR repertoires of several healthy adults. To increase sequencing depth and limit assay-specific biases, TCR repertoire library preparation and sequencing were carried out by different laboratories using diverse techniques. Between about 0.94 and 8.9 billion PBMCs per donor were obtained by leukapheresis.

Points on this clone: The antigen it binds to is not known. Per-base quality was not reported, and no clone a single base away is much larger than it.

Healthy HIV-negative adults with no recently reported acute infections or vaccinations were included as donors. Only Caucasian adults living in Nashville, Tennessee, USA were represented among the donors. Magnetic negative selection was used to enrich CD4+ T cells, after which naive cells were positively selected on CD45RA and the negative fraction became the memory subset. Blood was obtained by leukapheresis, after which PBMCs were separated by Ficoll-Histopaque density gradient centrifugation and cryopreserved in liquid nitrogen vapor phase. Purity and quantity of every magnetically sorted T cell population were checked by analytical flow cytometry. From each sorted fraction, genomic DNA was isolated and quantified by UV absorbance on a Nanodrop 2000c. Trimming removed 0 bases from V and 1 base from J; the gene matches leave 6 bases unexplained. Including cysteine and phenylalanine, the CDR3 has 17 amino acids. CDR3 DNA only is kept here, 51 bases in frame from base 1. From a lookup of the germline V gene (reference sequence), CDR1 and CDR2 are WNHNN and SYGVQD.

Using the deep immunoSEQ assay, multiplex PCR amplified TCR CDR3 regions from genomic DNA. Genomic DNA extracted from each cell subset was distributed evenly over all wells of several immunoSEQ 96-well plates, and each plate served as one replicate. Each replicate PCR for sorted subsets received around 210 ng genomic DNA, equal to some 32,000 T cell genomes. The purified libraries were quantified using a Qubit 3.0 fluorometer, sized with a Bioanalyzer 2100, and then quantified again using the KAPA Library Quantification kit. Every immunoSEQ 96-well plate was sequenced on a dedicated single-read 150-cycle Illumina NextSeq 550 flow cell. As for the authors' bioinformatics: Because only junctional sequences without quality scores were contained in the immunoSEQ output, filtering matching that applied to full-length reads could not be performed. Sequences were annotated with PyIR, a Python wrapper for IgBLAST v1.9, using IMGT germline references to assign V/J genes and CDR3. Reads with weak V/J assignments (E-value above 1e-6), missing CDR3, stop codons, out-of-frame junctions, or ambiguous translated residues were removed. V3J clonotypes were defined by identical inferred V gene, J gene, and CDR3 amino acid sequence. The percentage overlap between two repertoires was calculated by dividing the number of shared unique clonotypes by the size of the smaller repertoire. Three approaches were used to assess repertoire richness: RTK rarefaction, the Chao1 estimator, and Recon v2.1 estimates of unobserved clonotypes. Generation probabilities were computed with OLGA for all TCRbeta clonotypes obtained by the gDNA method from a few donors. TCRdb limited this immuneACCESS table to in-frame rearrangements with V and J called. A share of clones is missing; checked studies link under half to unresolved V genes, and the rest is unexplained. D and trimming were read from the DNA, whereas the V and J calls and clone size are those reported in that table. A total of millions of clones appear in this sample, over 85% of them only once. Clones ranked in the top ten supply 0.13% of the sample.

Study-level results and caveats: Clonotypes shared by all four sorted-subset donors showed higher generation probabilities than non-shared clonotypes. Incomplete sequencing was indicated by rarefaction of sorted-subset datasets, despite the large sequencing depth. The small number of donors limited the genetic and exposure-history diversity represented. Pairwise subsampling led to the expectation that sequencing depth would affect the degree of clonotype sharing among donors. Naive subsets generally had larger estimated clonotype richness than memory subsets. Sampling was restricted to blood, and TCR repertoires in tissue are likely to differ from TCR repertoires in blood. When a handful of donors were compared, the shared fraction of clonotypes was 5% to 6.5% for naive CD4, 3.5% for naive CD8, roughly 2.3% for memory CD4, and 0.4% for memory CD8.

This receptor was obtained from a man in his late teens or twenties in good health. The sample taken for sequencing was naive CD4+ T cells sorted from blood. In light of the paper, this sample's cell subset or site label describes: CD45RA+ positively selected. The sequence joins TRBV10-1 to TRBJ2-1; 7 bases in the junction line up with TRBD2. Read as DNA, the sequence is TGCGCCAGCAGTGAGTCTGTGGGACTAACGTCCTACAATGAGCAGTTCTTC. This yields the protein CASSESVGLTSYNEQFF.